This T cell receptor (beta chain) is drawn from a study of cytomegalovirus exposure and HLA in healthy donors. Points from the study as a whole: Among the CMV-associated chains, a few were confirmed in vitro as specific for CMV antigens.

V was clipped by 4 bases and J by 1 base, with 14 bases between them. This CDR3 has 15 amino acids. Looked up from germline, CDR1 is SGHRS and CDR2 is YFSETQ. The data were produced by immunoSEQ multiplex PCR, yet TCRdb's version contains in-frame clones alone and is incomplete. Of roughly 120,000 clones detected, 86% appear once; the ten largest clones hold over 4%. Comments on this clone: Antigen specificity is unknown.

The sequencing sample was made of PBMCs. The chain employs TRBV5-1 and TRBJ1-1; no reliable D call. The receptor comes from a man aged 18 to 35 in good health and CMV-seronegative. The CDR3 DNA sequence: TGCGCCAGCAGCCCCGAGGTCCTTCGGAACACTGAAGCTTTCTTT. Protein: CASSPEVLRNTEAFF.